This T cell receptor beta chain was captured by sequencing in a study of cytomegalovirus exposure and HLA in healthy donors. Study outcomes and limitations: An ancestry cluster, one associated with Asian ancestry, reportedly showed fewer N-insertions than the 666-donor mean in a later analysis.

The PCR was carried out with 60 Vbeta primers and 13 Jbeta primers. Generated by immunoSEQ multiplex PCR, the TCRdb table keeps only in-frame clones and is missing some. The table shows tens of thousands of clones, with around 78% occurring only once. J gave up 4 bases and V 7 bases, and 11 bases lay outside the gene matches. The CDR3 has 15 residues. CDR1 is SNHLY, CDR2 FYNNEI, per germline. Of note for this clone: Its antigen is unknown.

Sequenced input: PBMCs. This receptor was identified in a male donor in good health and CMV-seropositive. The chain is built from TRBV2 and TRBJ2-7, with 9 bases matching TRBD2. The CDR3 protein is CASITVAGVGYEQYF. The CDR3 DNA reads TGTGCCAGCATCACCGTAGCGGGAGTGGGTTACGAGCAGTACTTC.